This TCR beta chain comes out of a study of cytomegalovirus exposure and HLA in healthy donors. On the study more broadly: It was reported in a later analysis that the 90 to 150 validation repertoires used the same platform as the 500 to 700 first-cohort repertoires. The study's findings and limits: Reportedly, cytomegalovirus status was diagnosed with high sensitivity and specificity.

Only in-frame clones appear in the TCRdb table, and some are missing; sequencing was by immunoSEQ multiplex PCR. The table includes roughly 190,000 clones, about 84% detected once. It was the approximately 110-subject validation cohort, separate from the approximately 670-subject first cohort, to which the donors belonged. This clone turned up a few times. Its antigen is unknown. Per the germline V gene, CDR1 is SNHLY and CDR2 is FYNNEI. V lost 7 bases and J lost 3; bases outside the gene matches: 8. This CDR3 is built from 16 residues. V gene TRBV2 combines with J gene TRBJ2-5; TRBD2 agrees at 13 bases. The sequence derives from a woman aged 18 to 35 in good health and CMV-seronegative. The sample was PBMCs. CDR3 in DNA: TGTGCCAGCACCAACCTCGGACTAGCGGGGGAAGAGACCCAGTACTTC. As protein: CASTNLGLAGEETQYF.